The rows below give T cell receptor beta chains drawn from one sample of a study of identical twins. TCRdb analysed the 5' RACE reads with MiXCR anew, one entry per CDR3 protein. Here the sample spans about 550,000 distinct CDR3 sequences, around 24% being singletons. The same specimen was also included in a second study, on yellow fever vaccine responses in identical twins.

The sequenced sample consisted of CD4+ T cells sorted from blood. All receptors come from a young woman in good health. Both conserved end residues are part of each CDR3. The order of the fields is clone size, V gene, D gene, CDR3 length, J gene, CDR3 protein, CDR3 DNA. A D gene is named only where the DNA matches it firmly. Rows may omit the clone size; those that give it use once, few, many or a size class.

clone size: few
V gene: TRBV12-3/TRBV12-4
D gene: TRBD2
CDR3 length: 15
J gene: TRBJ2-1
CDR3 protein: CASSLFSGLHNEQFF
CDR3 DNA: TGTGCCAGCAGTTTATTTAGCGGGTTGCACAATGAGCAGTTCTTC

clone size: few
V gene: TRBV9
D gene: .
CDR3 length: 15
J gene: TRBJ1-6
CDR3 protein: CASSVGGEYNSPLHF
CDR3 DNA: TGTGCCAGCAGCGTAGGGGGAGAATATAATTCACCCCTCCACTTT

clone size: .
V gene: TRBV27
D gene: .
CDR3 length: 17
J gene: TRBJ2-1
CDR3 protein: CASSSQRTDNYYNEQFF
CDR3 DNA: TGTGCCAGCAGTTCCCAAAGGACAGACAATTACTACAATGAGCAGTTCTTC

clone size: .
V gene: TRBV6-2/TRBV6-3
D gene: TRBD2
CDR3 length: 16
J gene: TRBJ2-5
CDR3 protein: CASNRLAGVSRETQYF
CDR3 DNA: TGTGCCAGCAATCGACTAGCGGGAGTGAGTAGAGAGACCCAGTACTTC

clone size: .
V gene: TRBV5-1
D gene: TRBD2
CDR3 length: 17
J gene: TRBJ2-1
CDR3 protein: CASKRGDSGSSYNEQFF
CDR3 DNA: TGCGCCAGCAAACGGGGAGATAGCGGGAGCTCCTACAATGAGCAGTTCTTC

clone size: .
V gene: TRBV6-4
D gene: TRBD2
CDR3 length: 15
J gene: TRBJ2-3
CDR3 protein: CASSATSGYTDTQYF
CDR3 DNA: TGTGCCAGCAGTGCAACTAGCGGATACACAGATACGCAGTATTTT

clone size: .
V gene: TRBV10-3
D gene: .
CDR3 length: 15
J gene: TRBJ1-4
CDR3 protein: CAISESGDRRGELFF
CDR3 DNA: TGTGCCATCAGTGAGTCGGGGGACCGGCGGGGAGAACTGTTTTTT

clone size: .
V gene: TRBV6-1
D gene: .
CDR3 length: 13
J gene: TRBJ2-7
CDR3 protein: CASRPGVSYEQYF
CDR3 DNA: TGTGCCAGCAGGCCGGGGGTATCCTACGAGCAGTACTTC

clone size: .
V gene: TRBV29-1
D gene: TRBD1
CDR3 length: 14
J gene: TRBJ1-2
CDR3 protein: CSVEGQGAFYGYTF
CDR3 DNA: TGCAGCGTTGAAGGGCAGGGGGCTTTCTATGGCTACACCTTC

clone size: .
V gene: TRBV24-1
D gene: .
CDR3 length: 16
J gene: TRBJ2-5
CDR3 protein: CATSDTRDGYQETQYF
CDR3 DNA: TGTGCCACCAGTGATACCCGGGACGGATACCAAGAGACCCAGTACTTC

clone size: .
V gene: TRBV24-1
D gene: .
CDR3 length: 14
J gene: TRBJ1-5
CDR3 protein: CATLWGGGNQPQHF
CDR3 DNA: TGTGCCACGCTATGGGGAGGGGGCAATCAGCCCCAGCATTTT

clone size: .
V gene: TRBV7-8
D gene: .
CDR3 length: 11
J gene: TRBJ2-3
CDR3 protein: CASSGVDTQYF
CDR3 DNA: TGTGCCAGCAGCGGCGTGGATACGCAGTATTTT

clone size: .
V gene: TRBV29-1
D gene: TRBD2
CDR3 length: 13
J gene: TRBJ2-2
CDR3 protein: CSVDGRGMGELFF
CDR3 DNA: TGCAGCGTTGATGGGCGGGGGATGGGGGAGCTGTTTTTT

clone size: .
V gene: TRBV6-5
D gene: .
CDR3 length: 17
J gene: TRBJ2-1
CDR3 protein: CASSYSFPGAERNEQFF
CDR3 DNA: TGTGCCAGCAGTTACTCGTTCCCGGGCGCGGAGAGGAATGAGCAGTTCTTC

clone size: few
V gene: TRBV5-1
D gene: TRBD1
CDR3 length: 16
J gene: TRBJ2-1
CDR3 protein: CASSNLQGALSNEQFF
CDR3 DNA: TGCGCCAGCAGTAACTTACAGGGGGCCCTGAGCAATGAGCAGTTCTTC

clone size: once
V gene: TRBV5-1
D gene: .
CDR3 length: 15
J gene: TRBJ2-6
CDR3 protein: CASSTGPSGANVLTF
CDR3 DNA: TGCGCCAGCAGCACCGGACCTTCTGGGGCCAACGTCCTGACTTTC

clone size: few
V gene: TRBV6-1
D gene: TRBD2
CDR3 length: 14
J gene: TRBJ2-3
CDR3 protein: CASREAGRTDTQYF
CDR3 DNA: TGTGCCAGCAGGGAAGCGGGACGCACAGATACGCAGTATTTT

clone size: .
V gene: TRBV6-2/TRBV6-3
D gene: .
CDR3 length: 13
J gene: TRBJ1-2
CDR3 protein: CASSYSPDYGYTF
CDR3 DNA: TGTGCCAGCAGTTACTCTCCGGACTATGGCTACACCTTC

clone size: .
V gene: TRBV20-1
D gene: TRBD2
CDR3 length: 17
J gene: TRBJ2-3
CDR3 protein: CSARDGGLAGSTDTQYF
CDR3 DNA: TGCAGTGCTAGAGATGGGGGGCTAGCGGGGAGCACAGATACGCAGTATTTT

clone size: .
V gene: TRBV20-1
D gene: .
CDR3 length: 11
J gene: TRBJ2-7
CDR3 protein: CSARSAYEQYF
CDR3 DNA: TGCAGTGCTAGGTCGGCCTACGAGCAGTACTTC

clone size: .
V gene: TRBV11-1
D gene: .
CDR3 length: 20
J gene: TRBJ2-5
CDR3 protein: CASSLTITALGAGKEETQYF
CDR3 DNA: TGTGCCAGCAGCTTAACCATTACCGCGCTTGGGGCAGGCAAGGAAGAGACCCAGTACTTC

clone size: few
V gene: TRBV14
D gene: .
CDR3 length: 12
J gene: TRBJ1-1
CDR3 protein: CASSQDVREAFF
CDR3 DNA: TGTGCCAGCAGCCAAGACGTGCGTGAAGCTTTCTTT